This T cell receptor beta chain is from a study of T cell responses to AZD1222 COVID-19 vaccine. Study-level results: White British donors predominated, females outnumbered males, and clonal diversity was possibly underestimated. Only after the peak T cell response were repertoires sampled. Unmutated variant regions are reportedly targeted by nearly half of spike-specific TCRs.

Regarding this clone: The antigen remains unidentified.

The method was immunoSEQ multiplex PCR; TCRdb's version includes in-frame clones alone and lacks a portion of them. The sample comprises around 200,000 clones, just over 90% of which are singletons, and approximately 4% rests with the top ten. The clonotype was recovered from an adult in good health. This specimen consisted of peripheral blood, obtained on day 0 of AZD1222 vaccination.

CDR3 protein: CASSLGPGGNSPLHF. The CDR3 nucleotides read TGTGCCAGCAGCTTAGGTCCTGGGGGTAATTCACCCCTCCACTTT. The chain employs TRBV7-9 and TRBJ1-6; possible D gene TRBD1, 5 bases. Germline V gives CDR1 SEHNR, CDR2 FQNEAQ (reference sequence). V was shortened by 1 base and J by 6 bases, with 10 bases between the two germline ends. The CDR3 is 15 residues long.